The sequence of this TCR beta chain was determined in a study of identical twins. TCRdb reprocessed the 5' RACE reads with MiXCR, giving one entry per CDR3 protein. The sample lists approximately 590,000 distinct CDR3 sequences, more than 9% occurring once. Points on this clonotype: Its cognate antigen is unknown.

The CDR3 is 16 amino acids. CDR1 PRHDT and CDR2 FYEKMQ come from the germline V gene (reference sequence). Germline trimming cut 6 bases from V and 4 bases from J; bases unmatched to any gene: 10. Study results and limitations: Modeled out-of-frame TCR alpha sharing in monozygotic twins fell below observed levels. Abundant beta clonotypes from cord blood had fewer insertions, unlike memory repertoires, which showed none. The presence of invariant MAIT and iNKT cells could partly confound analyses of zero-insertion sequences.

Healthy Caucasian donors formed the entire cohort. The same specimen was also included in a second study, on yellow fever vaccine responses in identical twins.

The sequence was collected from a woman aged 18-29 years in good health. The material sequenced was PBMCs. The chain has TRBV13 and TRBJ2-7; 12 bases fit TRBD2. The CDR3 DNA sequence: TGTGCCAGCAGTAGTAGGACTAGCGGGAATTCGTACGAGCAGTACTTC. Residues: CASSSRTSGNSYEQYF.